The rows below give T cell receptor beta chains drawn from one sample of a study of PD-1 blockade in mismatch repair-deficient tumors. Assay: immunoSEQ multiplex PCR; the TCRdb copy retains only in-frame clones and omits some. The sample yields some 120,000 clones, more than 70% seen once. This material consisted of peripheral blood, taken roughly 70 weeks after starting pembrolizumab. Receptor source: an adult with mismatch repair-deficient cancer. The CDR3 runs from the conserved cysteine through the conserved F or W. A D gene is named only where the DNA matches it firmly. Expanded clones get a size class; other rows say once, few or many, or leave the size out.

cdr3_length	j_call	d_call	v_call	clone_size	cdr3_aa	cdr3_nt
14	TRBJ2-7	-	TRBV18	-	CASSPPVGRDEQYF	TGTGCCAGCTCACCACCGGTAGGAAGGGACGAGCAGTACTTC
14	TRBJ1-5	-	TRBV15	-	CATSRVPSNQPQHF	TGTGCCACCAGCAGAGTTCCTAGCAATCAGCCCCAGCATTTT
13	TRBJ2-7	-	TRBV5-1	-	CASREGHSYEQYF	TGCGCCAGCAGGGAGGGTCACTCCTACGAGCAGTACTTC
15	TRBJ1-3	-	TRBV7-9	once	CASSFAGRAGNTIYF	TGTGCCAGCAGCTTTGCAGGGAGGGCTGGAAACACCATATATTTT
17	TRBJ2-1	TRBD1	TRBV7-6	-	CASSLRPPGGSYNEQFF	TGTGCCAGCAGCTTAAGGCCTCCAGGGGGATCCTACAATGAGCAGTTCTTC
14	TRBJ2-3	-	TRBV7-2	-	CASSSGRSTDTQYF	TGTGCCAGCAGCTCGGGACGTAGCACAGATACGCAGTATTTT
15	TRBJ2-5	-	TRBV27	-	CASSLLGGWGETQYF	TGTGCCAGCAGTTTATTGGGAGGTTGGGGAGAGACCCAGTACTTC
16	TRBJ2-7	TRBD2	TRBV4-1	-	CASSQSASAGSYEQYF	TGCGCCAGCAGCCAGTCAGCCTCAGCGGGATCCTACGAGCAGTACTTC
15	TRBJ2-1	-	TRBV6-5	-	CASSYSSPKGNEQFF	TGTGCCAGCAGTTACTCCTCGCCGAAGGGGAATGAGCAGTTCTTC
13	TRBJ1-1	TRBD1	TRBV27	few	CASRTGDDTEAFF	TGTGCCAGTCGGACAGGGGACGACACTGAAGCTTTCTTT
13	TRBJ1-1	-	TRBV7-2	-	CASSRGMNTEAFF	TGTGCCAGCAGCCGAGGGATGAACACTGAAGCTTTCTTT
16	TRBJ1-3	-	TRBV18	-	CASSPPSVSSGNTIYF	TGTGCCAGCTCACCACCCTCAGTCAGCTCTGGAAACACCATATATTTT
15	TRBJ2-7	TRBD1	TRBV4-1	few	CASSQKTGGTYEQYF	TGCGCCAGCAGCCAAAAGACAGGGGGGACCTACGAGCAGTACTTC
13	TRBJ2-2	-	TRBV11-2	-	CASSLGGSGELFF	TGTGCCAGCAGCTTAGGGGGTTCCGGGGAGCTGTTTTTT
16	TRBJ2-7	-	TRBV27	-	CASSLSRGALYYEQYF	TGTGCCAGCAGTTTATCGCGGGGCGCCCTCTACTACGAGCAGTACTTC
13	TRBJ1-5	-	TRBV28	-	CASSFPSNQPQHF	TGTGCCAGCAGTTTCCCGAGCAATCAGCCCCAGCATTTT
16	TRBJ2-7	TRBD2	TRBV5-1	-	CASSPPRSGTSYEQYF	TGCGCCAGCAGCCCCCCTAGAAGCGGGACTTCCTACGAGCAGTACTTC
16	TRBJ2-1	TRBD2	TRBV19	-	CASRDPGLAGADEQFF	TGTGCCAGTAGGGATCCGGGACTAGCGGGAGCCGATGAGCAGTTCTTC
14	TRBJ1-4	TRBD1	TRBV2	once	CASSVTGGNEKLFF	TGTGCCAGCAGTGTGACAGGGGGGAATGAAAAACTGTTTTTT
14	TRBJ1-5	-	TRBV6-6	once	CASSHTGYYQPQHF	TGTGCCAGCAGCCATACAGGTTATTATCAGCCCCAGCATTTT
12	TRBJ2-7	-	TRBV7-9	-	CASSLGTYEQYF	TGTGCCAGCAGCCTCGGAACCTACGAGCAGTACTTC
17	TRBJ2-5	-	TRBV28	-	CASSFPPGGGRAETQYF	TGTGCCAGCAGTTTTCCCCCAGGGGGCGGGAGAGCGGAGACCCAGTACTTC
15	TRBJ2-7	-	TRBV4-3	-	CASSQDSREPYEQYF	TGCGCCAGCAGCCAAGATAGCAGGGAACCCTACGAGCAGTACTTC
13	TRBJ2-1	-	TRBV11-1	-	CASSPSLADEQFF	TGTGCCAGCAGCCCCTCACTAGCTGATGAGCAGTTCTTC
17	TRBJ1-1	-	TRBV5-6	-	CASSLVGWTGENTEAFF	TGTGCCAGCAGCTTGGTAGGTTGGACGGGGGAAAACACTGAAGCTTTCTTT
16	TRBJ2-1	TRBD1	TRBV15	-	CATSRNPGQGMNEQFF	TGTGCCACCAGCAGAAACCCGGGACAGGGTATGAATGAGCAGTTCTTC
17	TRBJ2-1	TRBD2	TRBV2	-	CASSEMTSGSLYNEQFF	TGTGCCAGCAGTGAAATGACTAGCGGGAGTCTCTACAATGAGCAGTTCTTC
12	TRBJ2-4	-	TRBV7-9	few	CASSFGPNIQYF	TGTGCCAGCAGCTTTGGGCCCAACATTCAGTACTTC
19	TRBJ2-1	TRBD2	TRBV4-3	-	CASSQSTGTSGSSYNEQFF	TGCGCCAGCAGCCAATCTACCGGGACTAGCGGGAGTTCCTACAATGAGCAGTTCTTC
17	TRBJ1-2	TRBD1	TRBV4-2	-	CASSQDQGTGGNYGYTF	TGTGCCAGCAGCCAAGATCAGGGGACAGGAGGTAACTATGGCTACACCTTC
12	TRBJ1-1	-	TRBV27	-	CASSPGGSEAFF	TGTGCCAGCAGTCCCGGGGGCTCTGAAGCTTTCTTT
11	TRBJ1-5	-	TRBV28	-	CASSRDQPQHF	TGTGCCAGCAGCCGAGATCAGCCCCAGCATTTT
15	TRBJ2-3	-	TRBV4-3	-	CASSQERSSTDTQYF	TGCGCCAGCAGCCAAGAGAGGTCAAGCACAGATACGCAGTATTTT
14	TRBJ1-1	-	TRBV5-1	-	CASRPLTENTEAFF	TGCGCCAGCCGACCCTTGACAGAAAACACTGAAGCTTTCTTT
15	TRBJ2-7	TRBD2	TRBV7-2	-	CASSLAAGGIAEQYF	TGTGCCAGCAGCTTAGCGGCGGGAGGTATTGCCGAGCAGTACTTC
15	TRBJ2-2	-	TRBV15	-	CATSRGKGRPGELFF	TGTGCCACCAGCAGAGGCAAGGGGCGCCCCGGGGAGCTGTTTTTT
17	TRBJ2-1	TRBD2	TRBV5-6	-	CASSLGSGRSFSNEQFF	TGTGCCAGCAGCTTGGGAAGCGGGAGGTCCTTTTCGAATGAGCAGTTCTTC
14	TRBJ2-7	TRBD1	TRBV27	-	CASGGTGTGYEQYF	TGTGCCAGCGGGGGGACAGGGACCGGATACGAGCAGTACTTC
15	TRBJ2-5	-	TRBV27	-	CASSLSGGIRETQYF	TGTGCCAGCAGCCTATCAGGGGGGATAAGAGAGACCCAGTACTTC
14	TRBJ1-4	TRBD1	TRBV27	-	CASRTTGGEEKLFF	TGTGCCAGCAGGACCACAGGGGGGGAAGAAAAACTGTTTTTT
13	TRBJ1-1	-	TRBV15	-	CATSRDWNTEAFF	TGTGCCACCAGCAGAGATTGGAACACTGAAGCTTTCTTT
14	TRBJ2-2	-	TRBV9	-	CASSFTRSPGELFF	TGTGCCAGCAGCTTTACTAGGTCCCCCGGGGAGCTGTTTTTT
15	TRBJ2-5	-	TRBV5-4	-	CASSLAEGSRETQYF	TGTGCCAGCAGCTTGGCCGAGGGGTCGCGGGAGACCCAGTACTTC
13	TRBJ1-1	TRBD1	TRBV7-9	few	CASSSQGEDEAFF	TGTGCCAGCAGCTCACAGGGGGAAGATGAAGCTTTCTTT
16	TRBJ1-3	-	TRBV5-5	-	CASSPLGTYVGNTIYF	TGTGCCAGCAGCCCCCTGGGGACCTATGTGGGAAACACCATATATTTT
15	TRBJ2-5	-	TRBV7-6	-	CASSLATGVGETQYF	TGTGCCAGCAGCTTAGCGACCGGGGTGGGAGAGACCCAGTACTTC
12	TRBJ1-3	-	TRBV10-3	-	CAITEGINTIYF	TGTGCCATCACCGAAGGAATAAACACCATATATTTT
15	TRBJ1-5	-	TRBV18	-	CASSPQTGLNQPQHF	TGTGCCAGCTCACCTCAGACAGGCCTCAATCAGCCCCAGCATTTT
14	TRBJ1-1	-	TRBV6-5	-	CASSYSKFRVEAFF	TGTGCCAGCAGTTACTCGAAATTCAGGGTTGAAGCTTTCTTT
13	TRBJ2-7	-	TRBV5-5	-	CASSLWPSYEQYF	TGTGCCAGCAGCTTGTGGCCATCCTACGAGCAGTACTTC
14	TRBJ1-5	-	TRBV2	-	CASSGWDTPAPQHF	TGTGCCAGCAGTGGGTGGGACACACCAGCGCCCCAGCATTTT
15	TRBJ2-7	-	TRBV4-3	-	CASSQELTVSYEQYF	TGCGCCAGCAGCCAAGAATTAACCGTCTCCTACGAGCAGTACTTC
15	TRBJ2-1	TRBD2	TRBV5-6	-	CASSLRLADYNEQFF	TGTGCCAGCAGCTTACGACTAGCGGATTACAATGAGCAGTTCTTC